The 19 T cell receptor beta chains presented below share a single source sample, sequenced in a study of cytomegalovirus exposure and HLA in healthy donors. The PCR made use of 60 Vbeta and 13 Jbeta primers. TCRdb's copy holds only in-frame clones and misses some; the assay was immunoSEQ multiplex PCR. This repertoire shows more than 110,000 clones, about four fifths found once; its top ten account for about 3.1%. The sequenced sample was PBMCs. These receptors all stem from a female donor in good health and CMV-seronegative.

The CDR3 DNA sequence: TGTGCCAGCAGCCCTCGATTCAGGCAGCCCCAGCATTTT. Encoded protein: CASSPRFRQPQHF. V and J are TRBV7-2 and TRBJ1-5; D gene unclear. The CDR3 is 13 amino acids. Germline assignment: CDR1 SGHTA and CDR2 FQGNSA. V shed 5 bases and J shed 7 bases, with 12 bases lying between them.

In its sample, this clone was seen a few times. This chain links TRBV19 with TRBJ1-4, with 9 nucleotides matching TRBD1. Trimming took 9 bases from V and 3 from J; bases not matched to a gene: 2. CDR3 length: 13 residues. Germline lookup yields CDR1 LNHDA and CDR2 SQIVND (reference sequence). The CDR3: CASRDRANEKLFF. In nucleotides, the CDR3 is TGTGCCAGCCGGGACAGGGCTAATGAAAAACTGTTTTTT.

V is TRBV2 and J is TRBJ1-2, with 10 bases fitting TRBD1. Germline loops: CDR1 SNHLY, CDR2 FYNNEI. CDR3 length: 16 amino acids. Trimming cost V 7 bases and J 7 bases; bases outside gene matches: 15. This CDR3 reads CASIPTTGTGASGYTF. As DNA, the CDR3 is TGTGCCAGCATCCCTACGACCGGGACAGGGGCGAGTGGCTACACCTTC.

This clone occurred a few times. The V and J genes are TRBV10-3 and TRBJ2-1; 7 bases match TRBD2. The CDR3 is 14 amino acids. V lost 8 bases and J lost 4; bases outside the gene matches: 8. CDR1 is ENHRY and CDR2 is SYGVKD in the germline V gene. The CDR3 is CAIPAVGGYNEQFF. CDR3 sequence (DNA): TGTGCCATCCCGGCCGTGGGGGGGTACAATGAGCAGTTCTTC.

The genes are TRBV30 and TRBJ1-2, with TRBD1 identical over 8 bases. CDR1 GTSNPN and CDR2 SVGIG come from the germline V gene (reference sequence). V shed 2 bases, J shed 6 bases, and the junction held 8 bases outside the gene matches. CDR3 length: 14 residues. CDR3 DNA: TGTGCCTGGAGTCAGGTAGGACAGGGCGATGGCTACACCTTC. Translation gives CAWSQVGQGDGYTF.

The chain has TRBV7-2 and TRBJ2-1, with D possibly matching TRBD2 (8 bases). V dropped 1 base and J dropped 9 bases, with 16 bases sitting between them. The V gene's germline CDR1 is SGHTA and CDR2 FQGNSA. The length of the CDR3 is 15 residues. CDR3 in DNA: TGTGCCAGCAGCTTAGTGGAGGGGGCGGGAGGTGAGCAGTTCTTC. Translated, it gives CASSLVEGAGGEQFF. Based on the CDR3 plus reference TRBV7-2 and TRBJ2-1, the full variable domain is GAGVSQSPSNKVTEKGKDVELRCDPISGHTALYWYRQSLGQGLEFLIYFQGNSAPDKSGLPSDRFSAERTGGSVSTLTIQRTQQEDSAVYLCASSLVEGAGGEQFFGPGTRLTVL.

CDR3 sequence (DNA): TGCAGCGTTGTCGGGGGACCTAGGTACAATGAGCAGTTCTTC. Protein: CSVVGGPRYNEQFF. The chain combines TRBV29-1 with TRBJ2-1; D possibly corresponds to TRBD2 (6 bases). This CDR3 has 14 amino acids. V shed 4 bases and J shed 4 bases, with 14 bases lying between them. Germline CDR1 reads SQVTM; CDR2 reads ANQGSEA.

This clone turned up a few times. The gene calls are TRBV11-2 and TRBJ1-4; D unclear. CDR1 is SGHAT and CDR2 is FQNNGV in the germline V gene. The CDR3 has 15 residues. V was trimmed by 2 bases and J by 0 bases, leaving 7 bases between them. CDR3 protein: CASSLYLPTNEKLFF. CDR3 nucleotides: TGTGCCAGCAGCTTATATCTTCCAACTAATGAAAAACTGTTTTTT.

V usage is TRBV2 and J usage is TRBJ1-1; D is unclear. Germline loops: CDR1 SNHLY, CDR2 FYNNEI. CDR3 length equals 14 residues. V lost 4 bases and J lost 4, with 13 bases in between. The CDR3 is CASSGEGRFTEAFF. CDR3 nucleotide sequence: TGTGCCAGCAGTGGCGAGGGCAGGTTCACTGAAGCTTTCTTT.

This chain connects TRBV27 to TRBJ1-6, with D perhaps TRBD1 (6 bases). Germline V lookup: CDR1 MNHEY, CDR2 SMNVEV (reference sequence). Trimming stripped 6 bases from V and 5 bases from J, with 14 bases between. CDR3 length: 15 amino acids. In nucleotides, the CDR3 is TGTGCCAGCAGGCTACAGGGCGGCCATAATTCACCCCTCCACTTT. As protein: CASRLQGGHNSPLHF.

The genes are TRBV10-2 and TRBJ1-1; possible D gene TRBD1, 6 bases. Germline V CDR1 and CDR2: WSHSY, SAAADI. The CDR3 runs 14 residues. Trimming cost V 4 bases and J 6 bases, with 15 bases left between them. CDR3 in DNA: TGCGCCAGCAGTGGAAACAGGGTACAGGCTGAAGCTTTCTTT. This codes for CASSGNRVQAEAFF.

V usage is TRBV4-1 and J usage is TRBJ2-5; 12 nucleotides align to TRBD2. The J segment lost 3 bases and the V segment lost 3 bases, leaving 2 bases of the junction unmatched. The CDR3 sequence is 15 residues long. CDR1 is MGHRA, CDR2 YSYEKL, per germline. The CDR3 DNA follows: TGCGCCAGCAGCCACCGGACTAGCGGGAAAGAGACCCAGTACTTC. It specifies CASSHRTSGKETQYF.

The rearrangement uses TRBV6-5 and TRBJ1-4; D remains unclear. Germline values: CDR1 MNHEY, CDR2 SVGAGI. The CDR3 contains 15 residues. Trimming cost V 2 bases and J 8 bases, with 15 bases left between them. The DNA for the CDR3 is TGTGCCAGCAGTTACGGGCGGGGTCCGTCAGAAAAACTGTTTTTT. Protein sequence: CASSYGRGPSEKLFF.

This chain joins TRBV27 and TRBJ1-2; D ambiguous. This CDR3 region has 15 residues. V dropped 6 bases and J dropped 4 bases, with 18 bases sitting between them. Germline V gene sequence: CDR1 MNHEY, CDR2 SMNVEV (reference sequence). The chain's CDR3 is CASSLPLRAGYGYTF. The DNA for the CDR3 is TGTGCCAGCAGCTTACCCCTGAGGGCTGGCTATGGCTACACCTTC.

The rearrangement uses TRBV7-2 and TRBJ1-2; tentatively, D is TRBD1 (5 bases). The V gene's germline CDR1 is SGHTA and CDR2 FQGNSA. V was cut by 1 base and J by 5 bases, with 17 bases left in between. The CDR3 loop spans 16 amino acids. CDR3 DNA: TGTGCCAGCAGCTTAGTAGGCAGCCCCGGGGGTTATGGCTACACCTTC. Amino acid sequence: CASSLVGSPGGYGYTF.

The V call is TRBV28, the J call TRBJ2-2; tentatively, D is TRBD2 (6 bases). The CDR3 sequence is 14 residues long. The germline CDR1 and CDR2 sequences are MDHEN and SYDVKM. V dropped 4 bases and J dropped 5 bases, with 11 bases sitting between them. This CDR3 reads CASSSLRGTGELFF. The CDR3 region has the DNA TGTGCCAGCAGTTCCTTACGGGGGACCGGGGAGCTGTTTTTT.

The genes are TRBV10-1 and TRBJ2-3; 7 bases agree with TRBD2. Unmatched junction bases numbered 8, after V lost 0 bases and J lost 5 bases. The germline CDR1 and CDR2 sequences are WNHNN and SYGVQD (reference sequence). This CDR3 comprises 16 residues. CDR3 coding DNA: TGCGCCAGCAGTGAGTCGAGTCCCGGGGGGAGAGATACGCAGTATTTT. It is translated as CASSESSPGGRDTQYF.

The V call is TRBV18, the J call TRBJ2-1; 7 bases agree with TRBD1. This CDR3 has 14 amino acids. V was clipped by 4 bases and J by 6 bases; unmatched bases: 6. From germline, CDR1 is KGHSH and CDR2 LQKENI. CDR3 sequence reads: CASSLGQDGNEQFF. Here the CDR3 DNA reads TGTGCCAGCTCACTTGGACAGGACGGCAATGAGCAGTTCTTC. Together with reference TRBV18 and TRBJ2-1, the CDR3 gives the full variable domain: NAGVMQNPRHLVRRRGQEARLRCSPMKGHSHVYWYRQLPEEGLKFMVYLQKENIIDESGMPKERFSAEFPKEGPSILRIQQVVRGDSAAYFCASSLGQDGNEQFFGPGTRLTVL.

The rearrangement uses TRBV7-9 and TRBJ2-1; 10 nucleotides align to TRBD1. Germline values: CDR1 SEHNR, CDR2 FQNEAQ (reference sequence). J was trimmed by 4 bases and V by 4 bases; bases with no gene match: 4. The CDR3 has 15 residues. Here the CDR3 reads CASSSPGQGYNEQFF. CDR3 sequence (DNA): TGTGCCAGCAGCTCGCCGGGACAGGGGTACAATGAGCAGTTCTTC.